There are a few counts of the clone carrying this T cell receptor (beta chain). Its specificity is unknown. These data are taken from a study of response to subunit inactivated influenza vaccine. Study findings and constraints: Every seasonal influenza vaccination brings in few new T cells, the authors suggested.

The CDR3 has 16 residues. V gave up 1 base and J gave up 0 bases; unmatched junction bases: 5. CDR1 and CDR2 (germline): DFQATT, SNEGSKA (reference sequence). TCRdb recomputed calls from the RT-PCR reads with MiXCR, one row per CDR3 protein. The sample consists of roughly 760,000 distinct CDR3 sequences, less than 25% of them appearing once. V usage is TRBV20-1 and J usage is TRBJ2-5, with TRBD2 matching over 10 bases. The sequence came from a man in his fifties who received an inactivated influenza vaccine. The starting material was PBMCs from blood, obtained 5 days after vaccination. CDR3 protein: CSARASGRGNQETQYF. CDR3 nucleotides: TGCAGTGCTAGAGCTAGCGGGAGAGGGAACCAAGAGACCCAGTACTTC.